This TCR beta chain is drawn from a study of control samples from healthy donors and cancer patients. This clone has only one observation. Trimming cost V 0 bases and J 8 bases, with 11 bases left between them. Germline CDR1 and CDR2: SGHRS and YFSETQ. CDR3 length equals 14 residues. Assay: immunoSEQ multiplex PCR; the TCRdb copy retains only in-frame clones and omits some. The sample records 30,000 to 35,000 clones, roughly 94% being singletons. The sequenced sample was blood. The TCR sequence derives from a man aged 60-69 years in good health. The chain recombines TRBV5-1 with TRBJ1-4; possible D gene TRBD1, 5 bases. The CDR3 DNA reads TGCGCCAGCAGCTTGGGGCAGGGTAAAGAAAAACTGTTTTTT. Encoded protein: CASSLGQGKEKLFF.